The 13 T cell receptor beta chains listed next were all sequenced from one sample in a study of ipilimumab plus nivolumab after autologous stem cell transplantation. Profiling relied on immunoSEQ multiplex PCR, and the TCRdb table lists in-frame clones only, not all of them. The sample includes approximately 18,000 clones, about four fifths of them seen just once. Material: PBMCs, obtained in a trial of ipilimumab plus nivolumab as post-transplant consolidation. These TCRs come from a male donor with diffuse large B-cell lymphoma.

The rearrangement links TRBV4-1 to TRBJ2-3; D might be TRBD1 (5 bases). V dropped 1 base and J dropped 5 bases, with 13 bases sitting between them. This CDR3 has 15 residues. CDR1 is MGHRA, CDR2 YSYEKL, per germline. CDR3 sequence: CASSQGGSPGDTQYF. In nucleotides, the CDR3 is TGCGCCAGCAGCCAAGGGGGCTCCCCTGGAGATACGCAGTATTTT.

This sequence joins TRBV12-5 and TRBJ1-5; no definite D call. This CDR3 is built from 15 residues. Germline V gives CDR1 LGHNT, CDR2 FRNRAP. The ends were cut back, 5 bases at V and 1 base at J, with 12 bases in the middle. CDR3 nucleotide sequence: TGTGCTAGTGGTCTCGGTGTGCAGAGCAATCAGCCCCAGCATTTT. This gives the protein CASGLGVQSNQPQHF.

This clone has more than one count but fewer than ten. The chain combines TRBV6-1 with TRBJ1-5, with D possibly TRBD1 on 5 matching bases. Trimming removed 4 bases from V and 3 bases from J, with 25 bases in between. This CDR3 has 19 residues. CDR1 MNHNS and CDR2 SASEGT come from the germline V gene. The DNA for the CDR3 is TGTGCCAGCAGTGTGGGGACTGGCCGGACGGTGGGCTTCAATCAGCCCCAGCATTTT. This translates into CASSVGTGRTVGFNQPQHF.

This chain links TRBV5-1 with TRBJ1-3, with D unclear. Between the trimmed V and J ends, which lost 4 bases and 0 bases, there was a span of 17 bases. The CDR3 covers 17 residues. Germline V gene data show CDR1 as SGHRS and CDR2 as YFSETQ. The CDR3 is CASSLSDTTHSGNTIYF. The DNA of the CDR3 is TGCGCCAGCAGCCTATCCGACACGACCCACTCTGGAAACACCATATATTTT.

Only one count was recorded for this clone. The chain combines TRBV7-3 with TRBJ1-1, with 7 bases identical to TRBD1. The junction had 2 bases not matched to a gene; V was cut back by 4 bases and J by 3 bases. Germline CDR1 reads SGHTA; CDR2 reads FQGTGA. The CDR3 is 13 amino acids. Written as DNA, the CDR3 is TGTGCCAGCAGCTCCGGGACAGACACTGAAGCTTTCTTT. This translates into CASSSGTDTEAFF. The full variable domain, completed using reference TRBV7-3 and TRBJ1-1, is GAGVSQTPSNKVTEKGKYVELRCDPISGHTALYWYRQSLGQGPEFLIYFQGTGAADDSGLPNDRFFAVRPEGSVSTLKIQRTERGDSAVYLCASSSGTDTEAFFGQGTRLTVV.

The rearrangement joins TRBV2 to TRBJ2-5; the D gene is possibly TRBD2 (5 bases). The V end lost 6 bases, the J end lost 5 bases, and 13 bases lay between the germline ends. Germline V gene sequence: CDR1 SNHLY, CDR2 FYNNEI. CDR3 length equals 13 residues. Here the CDR3 DNA reads TGTGCCAGCAGCGAGGGTGCAGGCGAGACCCAGTACTTC. Its translation is CASSEGAGETQYF.

This chain uses TRBV9 with TRBJ1-1; no definite D call. Germline CDR1 and CDR2: SGDLS and YYNGEE. The CDR3 runs to 13 residues. V lost 1 base and J lost 0, with 4 bases in between. The CDR3 region has the DNA TGTGCCAGCAGCGTATTATTGAACACTGAAGCTTTCTTT. Protein: CASSVLLNTEAFF.

This clone is classed as medium-sized. Other DNA sequences in the same sample also yield this CDR3. The J gene is TRBJ2-1, the V gene TRBV11-3; 12 bases are a match to TRBD2. The CDR3 runs to 18 residues. V lost 2 bases and J lost 5; bases outside the gene matches: 10. In germline, CDR1 is SGHNT, CDR2 YENEEA. The CDR3 coding sequence is TGTGCCAGCAGCTTATTTGGCCCTACTAGCGGGGGGAACAATGAGCAGTTCTTC. Translated, it gives CASSLFGPTSGGNNEQFF.

This rearrangement joins TRBV7-9 to TRBJ1-5; D may be TRBD1 (6 bases). The germline CDR1 and CDR2 sequences are SEHNR and FQNEAQ (reference sequence). This CDR3 comprises 14 residues. Trimming removed 1 base from V and 5 bases from J, with 9 bases in between. CDR3 sequence (DNA): TGTGCCAGCAGCTTAGGGGACATCTATCAGCCCCAGCATTTT. Translating it yields CASSLGDIYQPQHF.

Only a few counts were recorded for this clone. The chain links TRBV19 to TRBJ1-5, with 7 bases identical to TRBD1. Germline V lookup: CDR1 LNHDA, CDR2 SQIVND (reference sequence). With 7 bases clipped from V and 5 bases from J, the junction kept 11 bases outside the gene matches. This CDR3 has 15 residues. CDR3 nucleotide sequence: TGTGCCAGTACCGAGGACAGGAGGGGCCATCAGCCCCAGCATTTT. It yields the protein CASTEDRRGHQPQHF.

This chain joins TRBV6-4 and TRBJ2-3, with 7 nucleotides matching TRBD2. The CDR3 runs to 15 residues. Germline trimming cut 6 bases from V and 0 bases from J; bases unmatched to any gene: 6. Germline values: CDR1 MRHNA, CDR2 SNTAGT. The CDR3 coding sequence is TGTGCCAGCAGCTCGGGGGGAACTAGCACAGATACGCAGTATTTT. Translation gives CASSSGGTSTDTQYF.

The gene calls are TRBV6-1 and TRBJ1-5; D ambiguous. CDR3 length: 16 residues. V lost 2 bases to trimming and J lost 0 bases, with 11 bases between them. Germline V CDR1 and CDR2: MNHNS, SASEGT. CDR3 DNA sequence: TGTGCCAGCAGTGAATGGAGGGTGAGTAGCAATCAGCCCCAGCATTTT. Its translation is CASSEWRVSSNQPQHF.

The chain recombines TRBV5-1 with TRBJ2-7; 9 bases match TRBD1. This CDR3 has 14 residues. Germline CDR1 reads SGHRS; CDR2 reads YFSETQ. V was clipped by 1 base and J by 4 bases; unmatched bases: 3. The CDR3 protein is CASSLPGTGYEQYF. The CDR3 bases are TGCGCCAGCAGCTTGCCGGGGACAGGGTACGAGCAGTACTTC.